A selection of T cell receptor beta chains follows, all from one sample in a study of T cell changes during pregnancy in multiple sclerosis. The method was immunoSEQ multiplex PCR; TCRdb's version includes in-frame clones alone and lacks a portion of them. This table holds approximately 85,000 clones, 90% to 95% found once. Sequencing used peripheral blood, obtained in the first trimester of pregnancy. The receptors were gathered from a female donor with multiple sclerosis, enrolled in a pregnancy study. Each CDR3 is given with its conserved first and last residue. The order of the fields is CDR3 protein, CDR3 DNA, D gene, clone size, J gene, V gene. A D gene is named only where the DNA matches it firmly. Part of the rows lack a size; the others show once, few, many or a class for expanded clones.

CDR3 protein: CASSMRPGGDYEQYF
CDR3 DNA: TGTGCCAGTAGTATGAGGCCAGGGGGTGACTACGAGCAGTACTTC
D gene: TRBD1
clone size: NA
J gene: TRBJ2-7
V gene: TRBV19

CDR3 protein: CASSQNPGQGAHEQYF
CDR3 DNA: TGTGCCAGTAGTCAAAACCCAGGACAGGGTGCCCACGAGCAGTACTTC
D gene: TRBD1
clone size: NA
J gene: TRBJ2-7
V gene: TRBV19

CDR3 protein: CATSRDQGYGYTF
CDR3 DNA: TGTGCCACCAGCAGAGATCAGGGTTATGGCTACACCTTC
D gene: NA
clone size: NA
J gene: TRBJ1-2
V gene: TRBV15

CDR3 protein: CASSDLSGQGTQYF
CDR3 DNA: TGTGCCAGCAGTGATCTTAGCGGCCAAGGGACCCAGTACTTC
D gene: NA
clone size: NA
J gene: TRBJ2-5
V gene: TRBV2

CDR3 protein: CASSRDYHTGELFF
CDR3 DNA: TGTGCCAGCAGCCGGGACTACCACACCGGGGAGCTGTTTTTT
D gene: TRBD2
clone size: NA
J gene: TRBJ2-2
V gene: TRBV7-3

CDR3 protein: CASSRAPVKETQYF
CDR3 DNA: TGTGCCAGCAGCAGAGCGCCAGTGAAAGAGACCCAGTACTTC
D gene: NA
clone size: once
J gene: TRBJ2-5
V gene: TRBV7-2

CDR3 protein: CASSSDSGTGGQPQHF
CDR3 DNA: TGTGCCAGCAGCTCCGACTCCGGGACAGGAGGTCAGCCCCAGCATTTT
D gene: TRBD1
clone size: once
J gene: TRBJ1-5
V gene: TRBV2

CDR3 protein: CASSQGVQETQYF
CDR3 DNA: TGTGCCAGCTCCCAGGGGGTCCAAGAGACCCAGTACTTC
D gene: TRBD1
clone size: NA
J gene: TRBJ2-5
V gene: TRBV18

CDR3 protein: CASRGLKGTEAFF
CDR3 DNA: TGTGCCAGCAGGGGACTAAAAGGCACTGAAGCTTTCTTT
D gene: NA
clone size: NA
J gene: TRBJ1-1
V gene: TRBV27

CDR3 protein: CASSLAGITTNGCYF
CDR3 DNA: TGCGCCAGCAGCTTGGCAGGGATAACAACTAATGGGTGTTACTTC
D gene: NA
clone size: once
J gene: TRBJ2-5
V gene: TRBV5-1

CDR3 protein: CASSFLGSRNTGELFF
CDR3 DNA: TGTGCCAGCAGCTTCCTAGGAAGCCGGAACACCGGGGAGCTGTTTTTT
D gene: NA
clone size: NA
J gene: TRBJ2-2
V gene: TRBV28

CDR3 protein: CASSITDTQYF
CDR3 DNA: TGTGCCAGCAGCATCACAGATACGCAGTATTTT
D gene: NA
clone size: NA
J gene: TRBJ2-3
V gene: TRBV2

CDR3 protein: CASSQGTGELFF
CDR3 DNA: TGTGCCAGCAGCCAGGGGACCGGGGAGCTGTTTTTT
D gene: NA
clone size: NA
J gene: TRBJ2-2
V gene: TRBV5-4

CDR3 protein: CASRLPSSSSTDTQYF
CDR3 DNA: TGTGCAAGTCGCTTACCTAGTTCCTCTTCCACAGATACGCAGTATTTT
D gene: NA
clone size: NA
J gene: TRBJ2-3
V gene: TRBV12-2

CDR3 protein: CASSLLGLAPSTDTQYF
CDR3 DNA: TGTGCCAGCAGCCTTTTAGGACTAGCCCCTAGCACAGATACGCAGTATTTT
D gene: TRBD2
clone size: NA
J gene: TRBJ2-3
V gene: TRBV4-2

CDR3 protein: CASSPPGLAGAGGEQYF
CDR3 DNA: TGTGCCAGCTCACCACCGGGACTAGCGGGAGCCGGGGGCGAGCAGTACTTC
D gene: TRBD2
clone size: NA
J gene: TRBJ2-7
V gene: TRBV18

CDR3 protein: CASSLEIAGLAGEQYF
CDR3 DNA: TGTGCCAGCAGCTTAGAAATAGCGGGATTGGCGGGCGAGCAGTACTTC
D gene: TRBD2
clone size: NA
J gene: TRBJ2-7
V gene: TRBV7-2

CDR3 protein: CASSVGPDSYGYTF
CDR3 DNA: TGTGCCAGCAGCGTAGGGCCAGATTCCTATGGCTACACCTTC
D gene: NA
clone size: NA
J gene: TRBJ1-2
V gene: TRBV9

CDR3 protein: CASSNAGQGTEKLFF
CDR3 DNA: TGTGCCAGCAGCAATGCGGGACAGGGGACGGAAAAACTGTTTTTT
D gene: TRBD1
clone size: NA
J gene: TRBJ1-4
V gene: TRBV11-2

CDR3 protein: CASSPAGRGNTGELFF
CDR3 DNA: TGTGCCAGCAGCCCAGCTGGGCGGGGGAACACCGGGGAGCTGTTTTTT
D gene: NA
clone size: NA
J gene: TRBJ2-2
V gene: TRBV11-3

CDR3 protein: CASSVRGISNQPQHF
CDR3 DNA: TGTGCCAGCAGTGTGCGGGGGATAAGCAATCAGCCCCAGCATTTT
D gene: NA
clone size: once
J gene: TRBJ1-5
V gene: TRBV2

CDR3 protein: CASSSSRGDTEAFF
CDR3 DNA: TGCGCCAGCAGCTCGTCCAGGGGGGACACTGAAGCTTTCTTT
D gene: TRBD1
clone size: NA
J gene: TRBJ1-1
V gene: TRBV5-1

CDR3 protein: CASSFTGTAGNTIYF
CDR3 DNA: TGTGCCAGCAGCTTTACCGGGACAGCTGGAAACACCATATATTTT
D gene: TRBD1
clone size: NA
J gene: TRBJ1-3
V gene: TRBV7-2

CDR3 protein: CASSRGDRGTNEKLFF
CDR3 DNA: TGTGCCAGCTCACGCGGGGACAGGGGCACTAATGAAAAACTGTTTTTT
D gene: TRBD1
clone size: NA
J gene: TRBJ1-4
V gene: TRBV18

CDR3 protein: CAISDRGNTEAFF
CDR3 DNA: TGTGCCATCAGTGATAGGGGGAACACTGAAGCTTTCTTT
D gene: NA
clone size: NA
J gene: TRBJ1-1
V gene: TRBV10-3

CDR3 protein: CASSTDAWTGEPGDTQYF
CDR3 DNA: TGTGCCAGCAGCACAGATGCTTGGACAGGGGAGCCGGGAGATACGCAGTATTTT
D gene: TRBD1
clone size: NA
J gene: TRBJ2-3
V gene: TRBV7-9

CDR3 protein: CASSQDGGGSYNEQFF
CDR3 DNA: TGCGCCAGCAGCCAAGACGGGGGGGGCTCCTACAATGAGCAGTTCTTC
D gene: TRBD2
clone size: NA
J gene: TRBJ2-1
V gene: TRBV4-3

CDR3 protein: CASKLGQGAGYEQYF
CDR3 DNA: TGTGCCAGCAAACTAGGACAGGGGGCTGGCTACGAGCAGTACTTC
D gene: TRBD1
clone size: once
J gene: TRBJ2-7
V gene: TRBV6-1

CDR3 protein: CASSISTKMNTEAFF
CDR3 DNA: TGTGCCAGTAGTATCTCCACTAAGATGAACACTGAAGCTTTCTTT
D gene: NA
clone size: few
J gene: TRBJ1-1
V gene: TRBV19

CDR3 protein: CSVEDNSGNTIYF
CDR3 DNA: TGCAGCGTTGAAGACAATTCTGGAAACACCATATATTTT
D gene: NA
clone size: NA
J gene: TRBJ1-3
V gene: TRBV29-1

CDR3 protein: CASRGQGLLGQYF
CDR3 DNA: TGTGCCAGTAGGGGACAGGGTTTGCTCGGGCAGTACTTC
D gene: TRBD1
clone size: NA
J gene: TRBJ2-7
V gene: TRBV19

CDR3 protein: CASSLESGATGELFF
CDR3 DNA: TGCGCCAGCAGCTTGGAATCGGGAGCAACCGGGGAGCTGTTTTTT
D gene: NA
clone size: NA
J gene: TRBJ2-2
V gene: TRBV5-1

CDR3 protein: CASSFLGASQPQHF
CDR3 DNA: TGTGCCAGCAGTTTTTTAGGGGCGTCTCAGCCCCAGCATTTT
D gene: NA
clone size: NA
J gene: TRBJ1-5
V gene: TRBV27

CDR3 protein: CSVDKGTDEQYF
CDR3 DNA: TGCAGCGTTGACAAAGGGACAGACGAGCAGTACTTC
D gene: TRBD1
clone size: NA
J gene: TRBJ2-7
V gene: TRBV29-1

CDR3 protein: CASSPWGGGEKLFF
CDR3 DNA: TGTGCCAGCAGTCCATGGGGGGGCGGTGAAAAACTGTTTTTT
D gene: NA
clone size: NA
J gene: TRBJ1-4
V gene: TRBV28